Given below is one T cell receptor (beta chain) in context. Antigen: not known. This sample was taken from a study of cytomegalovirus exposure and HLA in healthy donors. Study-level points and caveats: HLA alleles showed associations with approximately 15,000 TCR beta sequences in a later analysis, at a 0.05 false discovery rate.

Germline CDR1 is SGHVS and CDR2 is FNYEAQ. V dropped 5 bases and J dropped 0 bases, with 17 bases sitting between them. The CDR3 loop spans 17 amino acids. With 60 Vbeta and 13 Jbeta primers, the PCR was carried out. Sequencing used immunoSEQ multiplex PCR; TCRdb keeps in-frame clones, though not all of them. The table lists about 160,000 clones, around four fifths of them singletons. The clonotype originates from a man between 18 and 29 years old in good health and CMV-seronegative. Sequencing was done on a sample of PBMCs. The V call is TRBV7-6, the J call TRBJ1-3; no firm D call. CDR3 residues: CASSPFAGSFSGNTIYF. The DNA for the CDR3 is TGTGCCAGCAGCCCCTTCGCGGGATCCTTCTCTGGAAACACCATATATTTT. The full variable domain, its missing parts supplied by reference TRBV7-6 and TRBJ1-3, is GAGVSQSPRYKVTKRGQDVALRCDPISGHVSLYWYRQALGQGPEFLTYFNYEAQQDKSGLPNDRFSAERPEGSISTLTIQRTEQRDSAMYRCASSPFAGSFSGNTIYFGEGSWLTVV.